Following are 2 T cell receptor beta chains from one sample sequenced in a study of CD4 T cells in relation to SARS-CoV-2 and coronaviruses. The unexposed donors gave CD4+ T cells in about 2010-2019, prior to COVID-19. After roughly ten days of culture, CD4+ T cells were isolated. The table came from immunoSEQ multiplex PCR; TCRdb's copy has only in-frame clones and leaves some out. Here the sample spans tens of thousands of clones, more than 75% being singletons. These TCRs' antigens remain unknown. Sequencing was performed on CD4+ T cells from PBMCs, cultured in vitro. Source of these receptors: a human donor in good health.

The chain links TRBV5-1 to TRBJ2-3, with D unclear. V lost 0 bases to trimming and J lost 1 base, with 12 bases between them. The CDR3 contains 16 residues. Germline CDR1 and CDR2: SGHRS and YFSETQ. CDR3 nucleotide sequence: TGCGCCAGCAGCTTGGCCATGGATCGCGGCACAGATACGCAGTATTTT. Translation: CASSLAMDRGTDTQYF. The complete variable domain, with remaining parts taken from reference TRBV5-1 and TRBJ2-3, reads KAGVTQTPRYLIKTRGQQVTLSCSPISGHRSVSWYQQTPGQGLQFLFEYFSETQRNKGNFPGRFSGRQFSNSRSEMNVSTLELGDSALYLCASSLAMDRGTDTQYFGPGTRLTVL.

The chain has TRBV3-1 (or the pseudogene TRBV3-2) and TRBJ2-5, with D tentatively TRBD2 (5 bases). Trimming took off 1 base at V and 2 bases at J, with 8 bases between the two ends. The CDR3 has 14 residues. CDR1 is LGHDT and CDR2 is YNNKEL in the germline V gene (reference sequence). The CDR3 nucleotides read TGTGCCAGCAGCCAAGGGAGGTATCAAGAGACCCAGTACTTC. This encodes CASSQGRYQETQYF.